The T cell receptor beta chain under discussion was sequenced for a study of blood T cell repertoires in COVID-19. The wider study: From the United States, Italy and Spain came samples of acute and convalescent COVID-19.

Original data processing: The authors estimated nucleated cell counts from reference gene primer amplification. Clones were sequenced by immunoSEQ multiplex PCR, and TCRdb holds only the in-frame ones, with some missing. Clone size and the V and J calls come from that table; the DNA yielded D and trimming. The sample comprises fewer than 30,000 clones, roughly 80% of which are singletons, and under 60% rests with the top ten. Germline-derived CDR1 and CDR2 are SGDLS and YYNGEE. Trimming removed 4 bases at V and 3 bases at J, with 14 bases between. This CDR3 has 14 residues. The chain combines TRBV9 with TRBJ2-7; a possible D gene is TRBD1 (6 bases). The sequenced material came from peripheral blood. The sequence was collected from a man aged 45-60 years with active or convalescent COVID-19. CDR3 sequence: CASSRTGSSYEQYF. DNA for the CDR3: TGTGCCAGCAGCAGAACAGGGAGTAGCTACGAGCAGTACTTC.